This T cell receptor beta chain was identified in a study of blood T cell repertoires in COVID-19. On the study more broadly: Samples representing acute and convalescent COVID-19 were sourced from the United States, Italy and Spain.

Germline CDR1 is SSHAT and CDR2 is FNYEAQ (reference sequence). The CDR3 contains 14 residues. As processed by the authors: Using reference gene primer amplification, nucleated cell counts were estimated. Here immunoSEQ multiplex PCR was the method, and the copy in TCRdb shows in-frame clones only, minus some. V, J and clone size reflect that table, while D and trimming were determined from the DNA. The sample contains about 52,000 clones, 70% to 90% of which appear only once. A remark on this clone: At one end the junction does not follow the germline gene, possibly because of a read error.

The chain uses TRBV7-7 and TRBJ1-1, with no clear D. Sequencing used peripheral blood. This clonotype was sampled from a man aged 65-85 years with acute or convalescent COVID-19. The CDR3 DNA follows: TGTGCTAGCAGCGTCGGAATCGGGTCCACTGAAGCTTTCTTT. This codes for CASSVGIGSTEAFF.